A single sample is the source of the 17 T cell receptor beta chains below, sequenced in a study of T cells in Graves' hyperthyroidism and ophthalmopathy. Researchers took RNA transcripts and amplified the TCR beta CDR3 regions from them. First-round RT-PCR targeting the TCR CDR3 was performed with the HTBI primer set. TCRdb passed the multiplex PCR reads through MiXCR, listing each CDR3 protein once. Of roughly 710,000 distinct CDR3 sequences in the sample, roughly a third were seen once. Material: blood. The receptors here all came from a woman in her 40s with Graves' hyperthyroidism.

V usage is TRBV15 and J usage is TRBJ2-1; the D call may be TRBD1 or TRBD2 (6 bases each). The J call could be wrong; TRBJ2-7 is a better fit for the DNA end. Germline V gives CDR1 LNHNV, CDR2 YYDKDF (reference sequence). CDR3 length: 15 residues. CDR3 DNA: TGTGCCACCAGCAGAAAAGGGGGGTCCTACAATGAGCAGTACTTC. Its protein is CATSRKGGSYNEQYF.

V usage is TRBV6-1 and J usage is TRBJ1-5, with D possibly being TRBD1 (6 bases). In germline, CDR1 is MNHNS, CDR2 SASEGT. With 4 bases removed from V and 4 bases from J, the gap between germline ends came to 14 bases. CDR3 length: 15 residues. The CDR3 sequence: CASSVWQGFNQPQHF. CDR3 DNA sequence: TGTGCCAGCAGTGTATGGCAGGGGTTTAATCAGCCCCAGCATTTT.

This clonotype was recorded many times. J is TRBJ2-6 and V is TRBV5-4; unclear D gene. This CDR3 is 14 amino acids long. Germline lookup yields CDR1 SGHNT and CDR2 YYREEE (reference sequence). The V end was cut by 9 bases, the J end by 0 bases, with 10 bases between. CDR3 bases: TGTGCCACCAAGATATTCTCTGGGGCCAACGTCCTGACTTTC. Amino acid sequence: CATKIFSGANVLTF.

Comments on this clonotype: The junction differs from germline at one of its ends, possibly a read error. The chain links TRBV6-1 to TRBJ1-2, with 12 bases matching TRBD1. Germline V CDR1 and CDR2: MNHNS, SASEGT. The CDR3 extends over 15 amino acids. As DNA, the CDR3 is TGTGCCGGCAGCTGGGGACAGGGGGCCAACTATGGCTACACCTTC. It translates to CAGSWGQGANYGYTF.

The sample holds many counts of this clonotype. Since a much larger clone is just one base distant, this may be a read error. The CDR3, as DNA: TGTGCCACCAGTGAAAACAATCAGCCCCAGCATTTT. This sequence encodes CATSENNQPQHF. The chain carries TRBV24-1 and TRBJ1-5, with unresolved D. This CDR3 has 12 amino acids. Germline V gene data show CDR1 as KGHDR and CDR2 as SFDVKD. V dropped 4 bases and J dropped 3 bases, with 3 bases sitting between them.

This chain joins TRBV4-3 and TRBJ1-4; no firm D call. The CDR3 contains 12 residues. The germline V gene encodes CDR1 LGHNA and CDR2 YSLEER. V was pared by 1 base and J by 14 bases, with 11 bases between. This CDR3 reads CASSQGQADLFF. For the CDR3, the DNA is TGCGCCAGCAGCCAAGGGCAGGCAGATCTGTTTTTT.

The chain uses TRBV6-1 and TRBJ1-4; D not resolved. The CDR3 totals 14 residues. Germline CDR1 is MNHNS and CDR2 is SASEGT. The germline V and J ends were trimmed by 6 bases and 11 bases, with 19 bases remaining between them. CDR3 bases: TGTGCCAGCAGCCCCGACTATTCCGGGAACAAACTGTTTTTT. This translates into CASSPDYSGNKLFF.

This clonotype was seen repeatedly, ten times or more. The chain uses TRBV7-9 and TRBJ1-5; D perhaps matches TRBD1 (6 bases). CDR1 and CDR2 (germline): SEHNR, FQNEAQ (reference sequence). The CDR3 has 13 residues. V lost 3 bases, J lost 7 bases, and 10 bases lay in between. The CDR3 DNA is TGTGCCAGCAGCTTGGACAGCGACCAGCCCCAGCATTTT. Translated: CASSLDSDQPQHF.

This clonotype has ten or more counts. The chain combines TRBV20-1 with TRBJ1-5; 7 positions agree with TRBD1. The CDR3 runs to 14 residues. Germline V CDR1 and CDR2: DFQATT, SNEGSKA (reference sequence). The V gene end was trimmed by 1 base and the J gene end by 6 bases; junction bases not matched to a gene: 6. In nucleotides, the CDR3 is TGCAGTGCTAGAGTCGGACAGGTTGGTCAGCCCCAGCATTTT. Protein product: CSARVGQVGQPQHF.

At least ten counts were recorded for this clonotype. The chain joins TRBV6-5 to TRBJ1-1; D not resolved. This CDR3 contains 14 residues. The germline V and J ends were trimmed by 2 bases and 2 bases, with 9 bases remaining between them. Per germline, CDR1 MNHEY and CDR2 SVGAGI. The chain's CDR3 is CASSYGRGNTEAFF. As DNA, the CDR3 is TGTGCCAGCAGTTACGGTCGAGGTAACACTGAAGCTTTCTTT.

V usage is TRBV7-2 and J usage is TRBJ2-2; D may be TRBD1 (7 bases). With 5 bases removed from V and 7 bases from J, the gap between germline ends came to 14 bases. The CDR3 spans 14 residues. CDR1 is SGHTA and CDR2 is FQGNSA in the germline V gene. CDR3 region: CASSAGQLGGELFF. DNA for the CDR3: TGTGCCAGCAGCGCGGGACAGCTGGGCGGGGAGCTGTTTTTT.

This clonotype was counted at least ten times. The chain carries TRBV19 and TRBJ1-1, with D unresolved. Trimming cost V 1 base and J 0 bases, with 9 bases left between them. CDR3 length: 15 residues. From germline, CDR1 is LNHDA and CDR2 SQIVND (reference sequence). CDR3 amino acids: CASSIADNMNTEAFF. The CDR3 bases are TGTGCCAGTAGTATAGCGGATAATATGAACACTGAAGCTTTCTTT. Full variable domain (missing parts from reference TRBV19 and TRBJ1-1): DGGITQSPKYLFRKEGQNVTLSCEQNLNHDAMYWYRQDPGQGLRLIYYSQIVNDFQKGDIAEGYSVSREKKESFPLTVTSAQKNPTAFYLCASSIADNMNTEAFFGQGTRLTVV.

The chain carries TRBV9 and TRBJ2-3, with a possible D match to TRBD2 (5 bases). The CDR3 loop spans 15 amino acids. The V gene lost 4 bases and the J gene lost 2 bases, with 14 bases spanning the gap. CDR1 is SGDLS and CDR2 is YYNGEE in the germline V gene. CDR3 loop: CASSLGTGDTDTQYF. CDR3 DNA: TGTGCCAGCAGCTTAGGCACCGGGGACACAGATACGCAGTATTTT.

CDR3 in DNA: TGTGCCAGCAGCTTAGAAAGGACAGGGGGCAAAGCTAACTATGGCTACACCTTC. It translates to CASSLERTGGKANYGYTF. The chain employs TRBV7-8 and TRBJ1-2, with TRBD1 matching 11 bases. The CDR3 runs 18 residues. Germline loops: CDR1 SGHVS, CDR2 FQNEAQ. V shed 1 base and J 0 bases; nucleotides not matched to a gene: 7.

In this sample, this clonotype turned up a few times. This chain connects TRBV7-2 to TRBJ1-5; unclear D gene. CDR3 length: 14 amino acids. The germline V gene has CDR1 SGHTA and CDR2 FQGNSA. Trimming pared 4 bases from V and 4 bases from J, leaving 11 bases between. DNA of the CDR3: TGTGCCAGCAGCTCGCCCGGGTCAAATCAGCCCCAGCATTTT. This encodes CASSSPGSNQPQHF. The full variable domain, its missing parts supplied by reference TRBV7-2 and TRBJ1-5, is GAGVSQSPSNKVTEKGKDVELRCDPISGHTALYWYRQSLGQGLEFLIYFQGNSAPDKSGLPSDRFSAERTGGSVSTLTIQRTQQEDSAVYLCASSSPGSNQPQHFGDGTRLSIL.

The rearrangement uses TRBV20-1 and TRBJ2-3, with 10 nucleotides matching TRBD2. The DNA end is a closer match to TRBJ2-7, so the J assignment may be wrong. Germline-derived CDR1 and CDR2 are DFQATT and SNEGSKA (reference sequence). The CDR3 extends over 15 amino acids. CDR3 region: CSASRLAGDTDTQYF. The CDR3, as DNA: TGCAGTGCTAGCAGGCTAGCGGGGGACACAGATACGCAGTACTTC.

Turning to this clonotype: This is likely a read error, given that the CDR3 carries no conserved phenylalanine or tryptophan at its end. V and J are TRBV9 and TRBJ2-7; D is perhaps TRBD2 (6 bases). Trimming took off 0 bases at V and 2 bases at J, with 6 bases between the two ends. The CDR3 is 13 residues long. Germline values: CDR1 SGDLS, CDR2 YYNGEE. The CDR3 DNA sequence: TGTGCCAGCAGCGTAGGGGAGGCCTACGAGCAGTACCTC. It yields the protein CASSVGEAYEQYL.